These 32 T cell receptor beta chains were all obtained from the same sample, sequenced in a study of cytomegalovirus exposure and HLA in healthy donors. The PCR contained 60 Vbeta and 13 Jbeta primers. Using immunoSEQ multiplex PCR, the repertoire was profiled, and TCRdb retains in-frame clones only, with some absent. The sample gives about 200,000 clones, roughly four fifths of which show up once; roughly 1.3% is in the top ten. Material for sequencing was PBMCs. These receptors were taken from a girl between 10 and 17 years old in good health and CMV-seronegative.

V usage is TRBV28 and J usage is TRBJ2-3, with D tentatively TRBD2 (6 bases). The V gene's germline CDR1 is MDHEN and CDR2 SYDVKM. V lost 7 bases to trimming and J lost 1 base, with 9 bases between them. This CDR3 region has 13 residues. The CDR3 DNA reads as TGTGCCAGCAAGGGCGGGGGCACAGATACGCAGTATTTT. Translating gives CASKGGGTDTQYF.

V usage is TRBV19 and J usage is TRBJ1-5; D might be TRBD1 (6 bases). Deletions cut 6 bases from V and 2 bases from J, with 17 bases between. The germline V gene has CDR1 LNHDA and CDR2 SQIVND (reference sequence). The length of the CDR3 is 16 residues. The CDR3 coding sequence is TGTGCCAGTAGGTACGGCGGGGGCGGAGGCAATCAGCCCCAGCATTTT. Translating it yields CASRYGGGGGNQPQHF.

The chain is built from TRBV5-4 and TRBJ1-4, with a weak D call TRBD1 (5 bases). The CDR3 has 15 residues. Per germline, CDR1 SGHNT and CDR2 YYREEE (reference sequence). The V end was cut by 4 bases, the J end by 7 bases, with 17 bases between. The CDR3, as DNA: TGTGCCAGCAGCCGTTCTGGGGGGGACGGTGAAAAACTGTTTTTT. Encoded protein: CASSRSGGDGEKLFF.

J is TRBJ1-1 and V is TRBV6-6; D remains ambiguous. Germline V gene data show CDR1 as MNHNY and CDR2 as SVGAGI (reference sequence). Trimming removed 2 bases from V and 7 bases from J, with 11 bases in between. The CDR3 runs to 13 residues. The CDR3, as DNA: TGTGCCAGCAGTTACCGCGGAAGGCTTGAAGCTTTCTTT. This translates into CASSYRGRLEAFF.

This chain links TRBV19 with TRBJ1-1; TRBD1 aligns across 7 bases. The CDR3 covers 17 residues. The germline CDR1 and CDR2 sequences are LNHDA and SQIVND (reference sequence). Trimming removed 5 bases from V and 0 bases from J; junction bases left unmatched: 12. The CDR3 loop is CASSPRKTGTMNTEAFF. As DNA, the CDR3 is TGTGCCAGTAGTCCCCGAAAGACAGGGACCATGAACACTGAAGCTTTCTTT.

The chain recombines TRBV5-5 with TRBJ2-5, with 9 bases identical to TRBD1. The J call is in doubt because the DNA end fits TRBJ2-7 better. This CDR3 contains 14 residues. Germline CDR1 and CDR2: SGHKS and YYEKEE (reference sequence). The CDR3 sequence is CASSPRTGDYEQYF. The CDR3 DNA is TGTGCCAGCAGCCCGAGGACAGGGGACTACGAGCAGTACTTC.

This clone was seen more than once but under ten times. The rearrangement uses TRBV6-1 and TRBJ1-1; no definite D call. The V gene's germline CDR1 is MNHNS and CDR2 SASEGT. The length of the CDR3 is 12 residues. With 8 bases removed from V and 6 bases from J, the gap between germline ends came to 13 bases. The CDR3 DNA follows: TGTGCCAGCTTGCGGCGTCCGCCTGAAGCTTTCTTT. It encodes CASLRRPPEAFF.

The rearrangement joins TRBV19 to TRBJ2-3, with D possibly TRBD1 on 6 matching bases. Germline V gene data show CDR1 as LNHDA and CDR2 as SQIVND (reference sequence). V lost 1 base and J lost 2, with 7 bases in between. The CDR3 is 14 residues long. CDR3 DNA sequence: TGTGCCAGTAGTATAGGACAGGCCACAGATACGCAGTATTTT. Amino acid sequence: CASSIGQATDTQYF.

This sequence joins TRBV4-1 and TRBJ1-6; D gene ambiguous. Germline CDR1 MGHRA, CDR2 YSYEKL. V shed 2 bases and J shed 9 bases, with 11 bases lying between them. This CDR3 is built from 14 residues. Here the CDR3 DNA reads TGCGCCAGCAGCCAAACCCCAGTTTCTTCACCCCTCCACTTT. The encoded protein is CASSQTPVSSPLHF.

The CDR3 DNA sequence: TGCGCCAGCAGCTTAGCGGGAGGCCCCACCTACGAGCAGTACTTC. Its translation is CASSLAGGPTYEQYF. The rearrangement joins TRBV5-1 to TRBJ2-7; 9 bases match TRBD2. The CDR3 covers 15 residues. CDR1 SGHRS and CDR2 YFSETQ come from the germline V gene. V lost 2 bases to trimming and J lost 2 bases; unmatched junction nucleotides: 5.

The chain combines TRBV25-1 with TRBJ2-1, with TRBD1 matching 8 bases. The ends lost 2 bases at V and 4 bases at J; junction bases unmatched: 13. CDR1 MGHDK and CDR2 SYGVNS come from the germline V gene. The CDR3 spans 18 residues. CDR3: CASSETYSGGQAYNEQFF. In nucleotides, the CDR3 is TGTGCCAGCAGTGAAACGTACTCAGGGGGACAGGCTTACAATGAGCAGTTCTTC.

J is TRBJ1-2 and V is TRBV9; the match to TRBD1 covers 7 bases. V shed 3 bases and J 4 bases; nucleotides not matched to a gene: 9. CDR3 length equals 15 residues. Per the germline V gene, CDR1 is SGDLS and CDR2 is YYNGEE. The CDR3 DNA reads TGTGCCAGCAGCGGACAGGGTGGGTTCGGCTATGGCTACACCTTC. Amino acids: CASSGQGGFGYGYTF.

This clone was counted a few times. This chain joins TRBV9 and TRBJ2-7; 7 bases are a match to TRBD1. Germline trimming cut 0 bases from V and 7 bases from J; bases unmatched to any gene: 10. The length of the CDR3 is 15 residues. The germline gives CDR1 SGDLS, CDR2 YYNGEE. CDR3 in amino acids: CASSVGEGAMREQYF. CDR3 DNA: TGTGCCAGCAGCGTAGGTGAGGGGGCTATGAGGGAGCAGTACTTC.

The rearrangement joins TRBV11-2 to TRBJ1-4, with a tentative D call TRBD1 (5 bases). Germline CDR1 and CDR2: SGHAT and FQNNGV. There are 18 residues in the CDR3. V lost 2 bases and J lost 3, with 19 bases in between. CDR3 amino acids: CASSLRRNRRASNEKLFF. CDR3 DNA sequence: TGTGCCAGCAGCTTACGGCGGAACAGGAGAGCCTCTAATGAAAAACTGTTTTTT.

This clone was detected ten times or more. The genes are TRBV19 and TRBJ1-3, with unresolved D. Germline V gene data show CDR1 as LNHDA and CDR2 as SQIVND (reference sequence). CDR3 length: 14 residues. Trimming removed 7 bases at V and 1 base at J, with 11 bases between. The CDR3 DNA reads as TGTGCCAGTAACGGGGTGCATTCTGGAAACACCATATATTTT. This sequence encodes CASNGVHSGNTIYF.

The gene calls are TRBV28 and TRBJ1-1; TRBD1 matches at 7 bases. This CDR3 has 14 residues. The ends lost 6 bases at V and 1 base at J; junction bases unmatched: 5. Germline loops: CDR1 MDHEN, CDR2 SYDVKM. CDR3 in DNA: TGTGCCAGCAGCCTTACAGGGGAGAACACTGAAGCTTTCTTT. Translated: CASSLTGENTEAFF.

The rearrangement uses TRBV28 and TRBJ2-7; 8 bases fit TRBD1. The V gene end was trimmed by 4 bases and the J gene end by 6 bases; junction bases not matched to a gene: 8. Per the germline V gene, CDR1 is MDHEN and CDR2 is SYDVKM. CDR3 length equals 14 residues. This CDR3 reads CASSWGQGAREQYF. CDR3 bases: TGTGCCAGCAGTTGGGGCCAGGGGGCTCGCGAGCAGTACTTC. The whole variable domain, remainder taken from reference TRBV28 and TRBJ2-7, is DVKVTQSSRYLVKRTGEKVFLECVQDMDHENMFWYRQDPGLGLRLIYFSYDVKMKEKGDIPEGYSVSREKKERFSLILESASTNQTSMYLCASSWGQGAREQYFGPGTRLTVT.

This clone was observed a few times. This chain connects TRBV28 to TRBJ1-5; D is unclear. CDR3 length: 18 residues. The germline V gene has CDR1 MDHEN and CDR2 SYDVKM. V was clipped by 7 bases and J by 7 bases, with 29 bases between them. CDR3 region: CASTRASAGAPPWQPQHF. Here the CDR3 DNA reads TGTGCCAGCACGCGAGCCTCTGCGGGCGCGCCCCCATGGCAGCCCCAGCATTTT.

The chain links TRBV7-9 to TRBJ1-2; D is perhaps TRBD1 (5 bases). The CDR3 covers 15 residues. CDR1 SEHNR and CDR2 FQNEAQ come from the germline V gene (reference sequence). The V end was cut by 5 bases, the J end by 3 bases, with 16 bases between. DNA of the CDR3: TGTGCCAGCAGCAAGGGGTCGAGGCAGGACTATGGCTACACCTTC. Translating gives CASSKGSRQDYGYTF.

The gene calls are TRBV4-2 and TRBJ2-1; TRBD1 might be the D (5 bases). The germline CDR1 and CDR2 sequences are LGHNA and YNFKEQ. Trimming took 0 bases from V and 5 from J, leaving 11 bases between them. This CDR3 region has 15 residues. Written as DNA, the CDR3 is TGTGCCAGCAGCCAAGATAGGGGTGGTCACAATGAGCAGTTCTTC. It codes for CASSQDRGGHNEQFF.

CDR3 in amino acids: CASRWTSKTDTQYF. In nucleotides, the CDR3 is TGTGCCAGCAGATGGACTAGTAAGACAGATACGCAGTATTTT. V gene TRBV2 combines with J gene TRBJ2-3; 7 bases align to TRBD2. The junction had 6 bases not matched to a gene; V was cut back by 6 bases and J by 3 bases. Germline CDR1 and CDR2: SNHLY and FYNNEI. This CDR3 spans 14 amino acids.

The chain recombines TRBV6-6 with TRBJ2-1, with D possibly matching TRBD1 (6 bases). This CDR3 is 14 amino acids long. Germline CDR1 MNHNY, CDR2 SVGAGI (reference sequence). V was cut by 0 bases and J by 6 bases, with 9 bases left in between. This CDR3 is CASSYSRGGNEQFF. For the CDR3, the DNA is TGTGCCAGCAGTTACTCCAGGGGTGGCAATGAGCAGTTCTTC.

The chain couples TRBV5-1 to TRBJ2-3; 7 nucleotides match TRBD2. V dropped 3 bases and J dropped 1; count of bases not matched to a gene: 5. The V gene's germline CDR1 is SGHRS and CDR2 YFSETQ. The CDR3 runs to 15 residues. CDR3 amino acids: CASSSGLEGTDTQYF. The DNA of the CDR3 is TGCGCCAGCAGCTCAGGACTAGAGGGCACAGATACGCAGTATTTT.

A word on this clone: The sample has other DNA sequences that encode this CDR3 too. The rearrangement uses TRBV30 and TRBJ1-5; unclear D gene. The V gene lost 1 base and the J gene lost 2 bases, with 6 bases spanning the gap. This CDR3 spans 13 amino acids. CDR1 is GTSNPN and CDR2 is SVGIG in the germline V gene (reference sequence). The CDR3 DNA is TGTGCCTGGAGTGACGGAGGCAATCAGCCCCAGCATTTT. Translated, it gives CAWSDGGNQPQHF.

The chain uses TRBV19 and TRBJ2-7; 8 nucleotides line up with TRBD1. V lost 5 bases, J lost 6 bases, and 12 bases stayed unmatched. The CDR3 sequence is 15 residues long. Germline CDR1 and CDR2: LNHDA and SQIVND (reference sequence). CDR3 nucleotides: TGTGCCAGTAGTCGATCCGGGACAGGACCAAGCGAGCAGTACTTC. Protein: CASSRSGTGPSEQYF. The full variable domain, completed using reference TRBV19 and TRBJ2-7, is DGGITQSPKYLFRKEGQNVTLSCEQNLNHDAMYWYRQDPGQGLRLIYYSQIVNDFQKGDIAEGYSVSREKKESFPLTVTSAQKNPTAFYLCASSRSGTGPSEQYFGPGTRLTVT.

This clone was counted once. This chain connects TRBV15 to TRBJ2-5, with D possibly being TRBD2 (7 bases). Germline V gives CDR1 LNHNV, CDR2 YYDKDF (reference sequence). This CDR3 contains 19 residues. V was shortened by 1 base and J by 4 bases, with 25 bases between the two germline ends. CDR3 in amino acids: CATSRGLGGAEPEGETQYF. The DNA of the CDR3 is TGTGCCACCAGCAGAGGTCTTGGGGGGGCCGAACCAGAGGGAGAGACCCAGTACTTC.

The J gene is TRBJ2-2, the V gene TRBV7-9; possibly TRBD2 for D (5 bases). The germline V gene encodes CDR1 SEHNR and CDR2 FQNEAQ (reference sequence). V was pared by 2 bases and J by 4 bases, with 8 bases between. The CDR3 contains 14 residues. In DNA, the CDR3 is TGTGCCAGCAGCTTAAGCGGAGGCACCGGGGAGCTGTTTTTT. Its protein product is CASSLSGGTGELFF.

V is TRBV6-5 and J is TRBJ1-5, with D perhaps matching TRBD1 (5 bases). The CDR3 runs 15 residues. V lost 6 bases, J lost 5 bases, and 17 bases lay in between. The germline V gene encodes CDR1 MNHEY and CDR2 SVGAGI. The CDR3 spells CASSPSRDLYQPQHF. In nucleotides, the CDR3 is TGTGCCAGCAGCCCCTCGCGGGACTTATATCAGCCCCAGCATTTT.

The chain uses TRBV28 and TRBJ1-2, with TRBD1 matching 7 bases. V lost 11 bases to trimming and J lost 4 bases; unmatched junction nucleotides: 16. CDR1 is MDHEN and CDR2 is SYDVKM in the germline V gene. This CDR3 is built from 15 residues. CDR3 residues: CAAHPDRSDFYGYTF. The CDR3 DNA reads TGTGCCGCGCATCCGGACAGGAGCGATTTCTATGGCTACACCTTC.

In DNA form, the CDR3 reads TGTGCCAGCAGCGTAGATTCCCCAAACCAGTCCATTCAGTACTTC. Its translation: CASSVDSPNQSIQYF. This chain links TRBV9 with TRBJ2-4; D gene uncertain. The CDR3 sequence is 15 residues long. Trimming stripped 0 bases from V and 9 bases from J, with 16 bases between. From germline, CDR1 is SGDLS and CDR2 YYNGEE.

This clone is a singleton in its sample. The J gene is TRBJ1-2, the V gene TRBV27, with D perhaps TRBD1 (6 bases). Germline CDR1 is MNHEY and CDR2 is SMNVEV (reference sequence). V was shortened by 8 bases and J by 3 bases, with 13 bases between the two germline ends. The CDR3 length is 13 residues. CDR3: CASRGRGDYGYTF. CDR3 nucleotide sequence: TGTGCCAGCCGGGGGAGGGGGGACTATGGCTACACCTTC.

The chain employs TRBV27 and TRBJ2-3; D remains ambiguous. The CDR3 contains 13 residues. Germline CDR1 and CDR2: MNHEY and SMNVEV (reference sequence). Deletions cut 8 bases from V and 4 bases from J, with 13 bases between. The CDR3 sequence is CASGHPPSDTQYF. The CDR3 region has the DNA TGTGCCAGCGGCCATCCCCCCTCAGATACGCAGTATTTT.